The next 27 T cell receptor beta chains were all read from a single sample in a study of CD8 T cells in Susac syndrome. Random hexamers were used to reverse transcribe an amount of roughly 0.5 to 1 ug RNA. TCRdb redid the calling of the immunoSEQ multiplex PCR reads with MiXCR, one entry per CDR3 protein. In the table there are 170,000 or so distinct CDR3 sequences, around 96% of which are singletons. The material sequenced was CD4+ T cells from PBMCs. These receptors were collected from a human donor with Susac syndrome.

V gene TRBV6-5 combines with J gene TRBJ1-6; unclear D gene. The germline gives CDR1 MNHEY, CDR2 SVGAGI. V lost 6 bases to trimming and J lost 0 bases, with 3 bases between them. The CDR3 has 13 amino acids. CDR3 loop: CASSRSYNSPLHF. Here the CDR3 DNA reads TGTGCCAGCAGCCGCTCCTATAATTCACCCCTCCACTTT.

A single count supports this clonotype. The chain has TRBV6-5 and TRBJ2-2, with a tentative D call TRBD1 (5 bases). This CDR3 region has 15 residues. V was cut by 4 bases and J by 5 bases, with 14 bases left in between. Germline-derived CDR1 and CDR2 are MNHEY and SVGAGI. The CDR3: CASSSTWQGTGELFF. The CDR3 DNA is TGTGCCAGCAGTTCGACCTGGCAGGGAACCGGGGAGCTGTTTTTT.

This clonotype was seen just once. The CDR3 spells CASSPGLAGGRRSQETQYF. For the CDR3, the DNA is TGTGCCAGCAGCCCGGGACTAGCGGGGGGCCGACGTTCCCAAGAGACCCAGTACTTC. This chain connects TRBV11-2 to TRBJ2-5, with TRBD2 matching over 15 bases. V lost 5 bases, J lost 1 base, and 11 bases stayed unmatched. Germline assignment: CDR1 SGHAT and CDR2 FQNNGV. The CDR3 is made up of 19 amino acids.

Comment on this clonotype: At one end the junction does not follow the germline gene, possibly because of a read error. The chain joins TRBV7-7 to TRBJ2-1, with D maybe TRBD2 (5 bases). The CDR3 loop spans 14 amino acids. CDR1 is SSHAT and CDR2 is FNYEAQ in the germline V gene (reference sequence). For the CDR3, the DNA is TGTGCTAGCAGCTCCGAGGGATCCTCGCGTGAGCAGTTCTTC. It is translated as CASSSEGSSREQFF.

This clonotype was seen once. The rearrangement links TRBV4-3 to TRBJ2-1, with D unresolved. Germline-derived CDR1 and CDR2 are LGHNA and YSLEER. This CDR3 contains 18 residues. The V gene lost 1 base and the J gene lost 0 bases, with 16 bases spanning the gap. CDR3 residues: CASSQVRSAAISYNEQFF. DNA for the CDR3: TGCGCCAGCAGCCAAGTAAGGTCGGCGGCGATCTCCTACAATGAGCAGTTCTTC.

DNA of the CDR3: TGTGCCAGCAGCCATCGACTAGCCATCGACAATGAGCAGTTCTTC. This codes for CASSHRLAIDNEQFF. The V gene is TRBV3-1, the J gene TRBJ2-1; 7 bases fit TRBD2. V lost 3 bases, J lost 5 bases, and 7 bases stayed unmatched. In germline, CDR1 is LGHDT, CDR2 YNNKEL (reference sequence). The CDR3 totals 15 residues.

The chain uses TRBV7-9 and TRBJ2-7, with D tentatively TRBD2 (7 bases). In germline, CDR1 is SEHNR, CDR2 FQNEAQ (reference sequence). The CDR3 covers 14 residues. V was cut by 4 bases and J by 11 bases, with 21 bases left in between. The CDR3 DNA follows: TGTGCCAGCAGCTGGGGGGGCGACTACGAAGGGGAGTACTTC. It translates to CASSWGGDYEGEYF.

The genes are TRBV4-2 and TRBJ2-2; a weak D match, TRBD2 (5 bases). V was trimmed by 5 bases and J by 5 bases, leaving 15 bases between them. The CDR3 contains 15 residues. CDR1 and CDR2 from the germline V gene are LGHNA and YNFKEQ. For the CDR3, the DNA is TGTGCCAGCAGCGAAGCGGATGTGTGGACCGGGGAGCTGTTTTTT. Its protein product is CASSEADVWTGELFF.

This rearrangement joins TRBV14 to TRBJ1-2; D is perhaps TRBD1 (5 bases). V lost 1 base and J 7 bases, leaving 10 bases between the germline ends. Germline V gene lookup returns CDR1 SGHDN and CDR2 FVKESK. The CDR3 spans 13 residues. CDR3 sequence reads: CASSQGQGRGYTF. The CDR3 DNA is TGTGCCAGCAGCCAAGGTCAGGGCCGTGGCTACACCTTC.

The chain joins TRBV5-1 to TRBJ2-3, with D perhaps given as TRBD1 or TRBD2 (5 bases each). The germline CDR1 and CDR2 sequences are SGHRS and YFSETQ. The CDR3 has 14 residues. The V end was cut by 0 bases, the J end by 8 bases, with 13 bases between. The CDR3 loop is CASSLEGRGRTQYF. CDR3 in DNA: TGCGCCAGCAGCTTGGAGGGTAGGGGACGTACGCAGTATTTT.

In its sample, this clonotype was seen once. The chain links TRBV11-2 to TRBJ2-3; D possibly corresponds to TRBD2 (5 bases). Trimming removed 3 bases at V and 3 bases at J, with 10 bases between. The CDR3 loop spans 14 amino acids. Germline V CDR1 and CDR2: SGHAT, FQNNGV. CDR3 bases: TGTGCCAGCAGCTTTCTGCTAGCAACAGATACGCAGTATTTT. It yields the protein CASSFLLATDTQYF.

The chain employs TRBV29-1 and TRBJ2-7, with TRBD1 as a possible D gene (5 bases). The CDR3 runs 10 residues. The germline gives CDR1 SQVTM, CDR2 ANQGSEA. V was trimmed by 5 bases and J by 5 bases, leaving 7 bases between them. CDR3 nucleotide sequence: TGCAGCGTTCAGGGCCACGAGCAGTACTTC. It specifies CSVQGHEQYF.

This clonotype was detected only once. The CDR3 DNA follows: TGCAGCTCGGGAGGGCGGGAGGTCAATGAGCAGTTCTTC. This sequence encodes CSSGGREVNEQFF. The genes are TRBV29-1 and TRBJ2-1; 8 nucleotides match TRBD2. V shed 8 bases, J shed 6 bases, and the junction held 9 bases outside the gene matches. The CDR3 contains 13 residues. CDR1 is SQVTM, CDR2 ANQGSEA, per germline.

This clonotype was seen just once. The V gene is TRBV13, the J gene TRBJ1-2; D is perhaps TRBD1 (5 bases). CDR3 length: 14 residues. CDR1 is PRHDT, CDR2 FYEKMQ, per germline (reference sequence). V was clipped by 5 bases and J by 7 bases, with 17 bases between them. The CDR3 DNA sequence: TGTGCCAGCAGCCCCCGGACCTGGGGCAGTGGCTACACCTTC. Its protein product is CASSPRTWGSGYTF.

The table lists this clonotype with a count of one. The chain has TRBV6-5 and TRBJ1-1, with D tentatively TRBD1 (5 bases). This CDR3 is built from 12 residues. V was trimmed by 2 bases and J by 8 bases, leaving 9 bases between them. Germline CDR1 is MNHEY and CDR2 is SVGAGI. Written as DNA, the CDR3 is TGTGCCAGCAGTTACAGGGGAGAAGAAGCTTTCTTT. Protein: CASSYRGEEAFF.

The CDR3 nucleotides read TGTGCCTGCTCGCGGACAGGGGGTCTAGCTACCTACGAGCAGTACTTC. Its translation is CACSRTGGLATYEQYF. The chain recombines TRBV30 with TRBJ2-7, with 10 bases lining up with TRBD1. Germline lookup yields CDR1 GTSNPN and CDR2 SVGIG (reference sequence). The CDR3 runs 16 residues. Trimming cost V 6 bases and J 2 bases; bases outside gene matches: 13. Together with reference TRBV30 and TRBJ2-7, the CDR3 gives the full variable domain: SQTIHQWPATLVQPVGSPLSLECTVEGTSNPNLYWYRQAAGRGLQLLFYSVGIGQISSEVPQNLSASRPQDRQFILSSKKLLLSDSGFYLCACSRTGGLATYEQYFGPGTRLTVT.

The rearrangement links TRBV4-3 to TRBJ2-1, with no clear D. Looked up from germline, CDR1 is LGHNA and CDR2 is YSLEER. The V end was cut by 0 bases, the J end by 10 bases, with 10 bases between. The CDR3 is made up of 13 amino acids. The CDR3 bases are TGCGCCAGCAGCCAAGAGACCGCCCGGGAGCAGTTCTTC. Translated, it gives CASSQETAREQFF.

CDR3 coding DNA: TGTGCCAGCAGCCCGGGACAGCCTGTGTGGGAGCAGTACGTC. Its translation is CASSPGQPVWEQYV. The chain uses TRBV28 and TRBJ2-7, with TRBD1 matching over 7 bases. The V gene's germline CDR1 is MDHEN and CDR2 SYDVKM. The ends lost 6 bases at V and 7 bases at J; junction bases unmatched: 12. This CDR3 spans 14 amino acids.

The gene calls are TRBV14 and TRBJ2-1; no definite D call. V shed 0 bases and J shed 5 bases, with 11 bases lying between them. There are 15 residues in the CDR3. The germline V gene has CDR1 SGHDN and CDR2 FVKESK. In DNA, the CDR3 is TGTGCCAGCAGCCAAGATAACAGACTGAACAATGAGCAGTTCTTC. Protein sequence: CASSQDNRLNNEQFF.

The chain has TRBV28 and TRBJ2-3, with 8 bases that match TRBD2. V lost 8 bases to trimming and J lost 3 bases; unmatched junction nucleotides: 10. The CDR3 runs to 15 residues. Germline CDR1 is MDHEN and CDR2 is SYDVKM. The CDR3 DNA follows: TGTGCCAGCGCTGGTGGCGGGAGGCCAACAGATACGCAGTATTTT. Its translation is CASAGGGRPTDTQYF.

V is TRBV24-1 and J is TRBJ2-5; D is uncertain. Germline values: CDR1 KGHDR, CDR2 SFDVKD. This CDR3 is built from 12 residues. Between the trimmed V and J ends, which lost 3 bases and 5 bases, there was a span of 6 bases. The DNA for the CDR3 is TGTGCCACCAGTGATCCGTGGGAGACCCAGTACTTC. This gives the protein CATSDPWETQYF.

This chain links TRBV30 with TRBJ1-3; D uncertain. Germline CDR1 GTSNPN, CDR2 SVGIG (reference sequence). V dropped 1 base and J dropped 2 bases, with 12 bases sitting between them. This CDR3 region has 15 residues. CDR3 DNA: TGTGCCTGGAGTGGGGGTACTGGAGCTGGAAACACCATATATTTT. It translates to CAWSGGTGAGNTIYF.

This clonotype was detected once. This CDR3 is CASSVTGNPLIGYTF. The DNA of the CDR3 is TGTGCCAGCAGCGTCACAGGGAACCCGCTCATAGGCTACACCTTC. V gene TRBV9 combines with J gene TRBJ1-2, with a tentative D call TRBD1 (6 bases). With 2 bases removed from V and 8 bases from J, the gap between germline ends came to 19 bases. Per the germline V gene, CDR1 is SGDLS and CDR2 is YYNGEE. The CDR3 sequence is 15 residues long.

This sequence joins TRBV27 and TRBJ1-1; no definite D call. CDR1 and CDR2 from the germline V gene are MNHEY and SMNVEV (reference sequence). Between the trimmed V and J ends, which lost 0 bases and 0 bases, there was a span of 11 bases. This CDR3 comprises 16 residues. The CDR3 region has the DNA TGTGCCAGCAGTTTATCGAGGCGGGATGTGAACACTGAAGCTTTCTTT. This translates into CASSLSRRDVNTEAFF.

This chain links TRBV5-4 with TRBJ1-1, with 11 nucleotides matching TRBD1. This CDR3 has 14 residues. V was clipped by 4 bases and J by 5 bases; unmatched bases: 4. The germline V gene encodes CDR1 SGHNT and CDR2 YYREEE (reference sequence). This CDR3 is CASSGQGALTEAFF. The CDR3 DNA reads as TGTGCCAGCAGCGGACAGGGGGCGTTAACTGAAGCTTTCTTT.

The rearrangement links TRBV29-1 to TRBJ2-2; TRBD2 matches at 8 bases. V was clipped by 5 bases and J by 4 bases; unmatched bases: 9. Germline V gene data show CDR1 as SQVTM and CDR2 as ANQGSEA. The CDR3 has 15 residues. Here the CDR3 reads CSVLLVGGGTGELFF. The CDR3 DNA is TGCAGCGTTCTTCTTGTCGGGGGGGGCACCGGGGAGCTGTTTTTT.

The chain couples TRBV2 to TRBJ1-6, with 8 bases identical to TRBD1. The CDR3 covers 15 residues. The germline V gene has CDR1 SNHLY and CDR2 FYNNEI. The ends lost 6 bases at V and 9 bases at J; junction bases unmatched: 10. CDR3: CASSVDRGLISPLHF. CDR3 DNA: TGTGCCAGCAGCGTCGACAGGGGATTGATTTCACCCCTCCACTTT.